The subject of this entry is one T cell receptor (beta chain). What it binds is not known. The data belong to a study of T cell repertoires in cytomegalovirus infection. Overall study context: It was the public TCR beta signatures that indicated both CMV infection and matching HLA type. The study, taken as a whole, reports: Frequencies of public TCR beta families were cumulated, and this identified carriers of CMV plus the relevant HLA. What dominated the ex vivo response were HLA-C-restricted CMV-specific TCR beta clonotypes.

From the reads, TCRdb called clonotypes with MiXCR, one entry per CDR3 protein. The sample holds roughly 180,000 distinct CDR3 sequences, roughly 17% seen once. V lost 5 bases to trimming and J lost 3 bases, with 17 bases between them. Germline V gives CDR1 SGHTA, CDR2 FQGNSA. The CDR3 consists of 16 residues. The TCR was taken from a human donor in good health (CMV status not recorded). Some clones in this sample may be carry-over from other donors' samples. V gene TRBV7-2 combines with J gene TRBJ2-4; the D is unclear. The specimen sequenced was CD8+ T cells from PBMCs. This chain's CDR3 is CASSLPQGVGKNIQYF. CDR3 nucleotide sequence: TGTGCCAGCAGCCTCCCCCAAGGCGTCGGCAAAAACATTCAGTACTTC.